These 18 T cell receptor beta chains originate from one sample sequenced in a study of blood T cell repertoires in COVID-19 (dated by TCRdb to 2019 to 2021). Library creation used the immunoSEQ multiplex PCR assay. In TCRdb, the immuneACCESS table is reduced to in-frame sequences with V and J assigned. These tables do not hold every clone; where another copy was compared, an unresolved V gene accounts for under half, and the others remain unexplained. In all, the sample holds 110,000 to 150,000 clones, and 75% to 85% of those were seen once. Clones ranked in the top ten supply approximately 5.2% of the sample. The sequencing input was peripheral blood. The receptors here all came from a woman in her 70s with COVID-19, enrolled during active disease.

The chain combines TRBV3-1 (or the pseudogene TRBV3-2) with TRBJ2-3, with a weak D call TRBD2 (5 bases). With 1 base removed from V and 1 base from J, the gap between germline ends came to 18 bases. The V gene's germline CDR1 is LGHDT and CDR2 YNNKEL (reference sequence). The CDR3 sequence is 18 residues long. The CDR3 protein is CASSQVPRGLPGTDTQYF. The CDR3 DNA reads as TGTGCCAGCAGCCAAGTTCCGCGAGGGCTCCCTGGCACAGATACGCAGTATTTT.

The V call is TRBV20-1, the J call TRBJ1-1; the match to TRBD1 covers 9 bases. Germline V gene lookup returns CDR1 DFQATT and CDR2 SNEGSKA (reference sequence). The V segment lost 3 bases and the J segment 6 bases; nucleotides outside the gene matches: 5. CDR3 length: 13 amino acids. CDR3 sequence (DNA): TGCAGTGCTAGTGGGACAGGGAGGTCTGAAGCTTTCTTT. Protein sequence: CSASGTGRSEAFF.

The count of this clone is one. V is TRBV6-5 and J is TRBJ1-5; possible D gene TRBD1, 5 bases. CDR3 size: 14 residues. Trimming cost V 7 bases and J 5 bases, with 15 bases left between them. Germline loops: CDR1 MNHEY, CDR2 SVGAGI. The CDR3 here is CASTPAGGDQPQHF. The DNA for the CDR3 is TGTGCCAGCACCCCAGCGGGGGGTGATCAGCCCCAGCATTTT.

The gene calls are TRBV2 and TRBJ2-2; D call uncertain. This CDR3 spans 13 amino acids. The ends were cut back, 6 bases at V and 3 bases at J, with 8 bases in the middle. Looked up from germline, CDR1 is SNHLY and CDR2 is FYNNEI. As DNA, the CDR3 is TGTGCCAGCAGAGAGACTCACACCGGGGAGCTGTTTTTT. Its translation is CASRETHTGELFF.

The chain couples TRBV9 to TRBJ1-1; the match to TRBD1 covers 12 bases. The J segment lost 2 bases and the V segment lost 3 bases, leaving 8 bases of the junction unmatched. The CDR3 sequence is 17 residues long. The germline V gene encodes CDR1 SGDLS and CDR2 YYNGEE. The CDR3, as DNA: TGTGCCAGCAGCGAAACGCCGGGACAGGGGGCTAACACTGAAGCTTTCTTT. Translation gives CASSETPGQGANTEAFF.

This chain connects TRBV6-4 to TRBJ1-5; 12 nucleotides align to TRBD1. This CDR3 is built from 19 residues. Germline loops: CDR1 MRHNA, CDR2 SNTAGT. The V segment lost 7 bases and the J segment 0 bases; nucleotides outside the gene matches: 13. The chain's CDR3 is CASNKRDRGRVYSNQPQHF. As DNA, the CDR3 is TGTGCCAGCAATAAGAGGGACAGGGGGCGCGTGTATAGCAATCAGCCCCAGCATTTT.

The chain has TRBV7-2 and TRBJ2-2; D gene ambiguous. Germline CDR1 reads SGHTA; CDR2 reads FQGNSA. Deletions cut 0 bases from V and 9 bases from J, with 11 bases between. The length of the CDR3 is 14 residues. The CDR3 region has the DNA TGTGCCAGCAGCTTAGCCGTTCCCCCCCGGGAGCTGTTTTTT. The encoded protein is CASSLAVPPRELFF.

The V gene is TRBV4-3, the J gene TRBJ1-2; D not certain. The CDR3 sequence is 13 residues long. V was pared by 0 bases and J by 1 base, with 3 bases between. Germline assignment: CDR1 LGHNA and CDR2 YSLEER. The CDR3 bases are TGCGCCAGCAGCCAAGAGAGTAACTATGGCTACACCTTC. Its protein product is CASSQESNYGYTF.

About this clone itself: Distinct nucleotide sequences in the sample also encode this CDR3. The chain combines TRBV5-6 with TRBJ1-4; D possibly corresponds to TRBD1 (6 bases). V shed 4 bases and J shed 5 bases, with 12 bases lying between them. The CDR3 runs 14 residues. CDR1 and CDR2 from the germline V gene are SGHDT and YYEEEE. CDR3 loop: CASSLGQLNEKLFF. CDR3 sequence (DNA): TGTGCCAGCAGCCTAGGACAGCTAAATGAAAAACTGTTTTTT.

V gene TRBV19 combines with J gene TRBJ1-5; TRBD1 might be the D (6 bases). CDR1 and CDR2 from the germline V gene are LNHDA and SQIVND (reference sequence). The CDR3 has 14 residues. V was pared by 9 bases and J by 6 bases, with 18 bases between. CDR3: CASTGTPAGQPQHF. The CDR3 DNA follows: TGTGCCAGCACCGGGACACCCGCCGGTCAGCCCCAGCATTTT.

Only a few counts were recorded for this clone. The gene calls are TRBV5-1 and TRBJ1-2; TRBD1 agrees at 8 bases. CDR1 and CDR2 from the germline V gene are SGHRS and YFSETQ. The CDR3 contains 13 residues. V lost 4 bases to trimming and J lost 8 bases; unmatched junction nucleotides: 7. This chain's CDR3 is CASSGTGERGYTF. The CDR3 DNA is TGCGCCAGCAGCGGGACAGGAGAGCGGGGCTACACCTTC. The variable domain in full, completed from reference TRBV5-1 and TRBJ1-2, reads KAGVTQTPRYLIKTRGQQVTLSCSPISGHRSVSWYQQTPGQGLQFLFEYFSETQRNKGNFPGRFSGRQFSNSRSEMNVSTLELGDSALYLCASSGTGERGYTFGSGTRLTVV.

The rearrangement joins TRBV27 to TRBJ2-3; possibly TRBD1 for D (5 bases). The CDR3 is made up of 17 amino acids. The germline V gene has CDR1 MNHEY and CDR2 SMNVEV (reference sequence). V was cut by 0 bases and J by 5 bases, with 18 bases left in between. CDR3 in amino acids: CASSLSRLTDQGDTQYF. CDR3 nucleotides: TGTGCCAGCAGTTTATCGAGGCTCACGGACCAGGGAGATACGCAGTATTTT.

The chain links TRBV5-1 to TRBJ2-7; possible D gene TRBD2, 6 bases. This CDR3 region has 15 residues. The V gene's germline CDR1 is SGHRS and CDR2 YFSETQ. V was clipped by 0 bases and J by 2 bases, with 12 bases between them. Here the CDR3 reads CASSLGVAGPYEQYF. Written as DNA, the CDR3 is TGCGCCAGCAGCTTGGGTGTGGCGGGGCCCTACGAGCAGTACTTC.

The chain is built from TRBV28 and TRBJ1-6; the D gene is possibly TRBD1 (5 bases). This CDR3 is built from 16 residues. V was shortened by 4 bases and J by 7 bases, with 17 bases between the two germline ends. Germline CDR1 is MDHEN and CDR2 is SYDVKM. This CDR3 is CASSYRGGSQNSPLHF. The CDR3 DNA sequence: TGTGCCAGCAGTTATCGGGGGGGTTCGCAAAATTCACCCCTCCACTTT.

The chain recombines TRBV28 with TRBJ1-6, with TRBD1 matching over 7 bases. CDR1 MDHEN and CDR2 SYDVKM come from the germline V gene. The CDR3 consists of 16 residues. V shed 7 bases and J 10 bases; nucleotides not matched to a gene: 16. CDR3 residues: CASTHEGRGKESPLHF. DNA for the CDR3: TGTGCCAGCACCCACGAGGGCAGGGGGAAAGAATCACCCCTCCACTTT.

The chain carries TRBV6-6 and TRBJ2-7, with 10 bases aligning to TRBD1. The CDR3 is 14 amino acids. J gave up 6 bases and V 8 bases, and 10 bases lay outside the gene matches. Germline V gene data show CDR1 as MNHNY and CDR2 as SVGAGI (reference sequence). The CDR3 DNA reads as TGTGCCAGCGTGGGCGTTGGGACAGGGGCCGAGCAGTACTTC. This codes for CASVGVGTGAEQYF.

This chain links TRBV7-8 with TRBJ2-1; unclear D gene. Germline values: CDR1 SGHVS, CDR2 FQNEAQ. V lost 1 base and J 10 bases, leaving 8 bases between the germline ends. There are 12 residues in the CDR3. The CDR3 reads CASSLGAYEQFF. The CDR3 bases are TGTGCCAGCAGCTTAGGGGCGTACGAGCAGTTCTTC.

The chain joins TRBV6-5 to TRBJ2-7; 8 nucleotides agree with TRBD1. The junction had 3 bases not matched to a gene; V was cut back by 7 bases and J by 1 base. CDR1 is MNHEY, CDR2 SVGAGI, per germline. The CDR3 is 13 amino acids. In nucleotides, the CDR3 is TGTGCCAGCAACAGACAGGGGTCCTACGAGCAGTACTTC. Translated: CASNRQGSYEQYF.